Each of the 2 T cell receptor beta chains below was sequenced from the same sample in a study of blood T cells in healthy people across ages. The second PCR ran roughly 7 to 12 cycles with a sample-barcoded 5' primer and J-beta primers. MiXCR, applied by TCRdb to the 5' RACE reads, yields one record per CDR3 protein. The sample consists of about 770,000 distinct CDR3 sequences, roughly 44% of them appearing once. Sequences were obtained from blood. These receptors were collected from a man aged 60 to 75 in good health.

V gene TRBV9 combines with J gene TRBJ1-4; D perhaps matches TRBD1 (5 bases). The CDR3 loop spans 19 amino acids. Germline V lookup: CDR1 SGDLS, CDR2 YYNGEE. Between the trimmed V and J ends, which lost 0 bases and 0 bases, there was a span of 18 bases. CDR3 protein: CASSVGTRVRDATNEKLFF. CDR3 coding DNA: TGTGCCAGCAGCGTAGGAACCAGGGTGAGGGATGCAACTAATGAAAAACTGTTTTTT.

The CDR3 here is CASSYSGGAQHF. Written as DNA, the CDR3 is TGTGCCAGCAGTTACTCGGGGGGGGCCCAGCATTTT. This chain links TRBV6-6 with TRBJ1-5, with a tentative D call TRBD1 (5 bases). CDR3 size: 12 residues. Germline V gene sequence: CDR1 MNHNY, CDR2 SVGAGI (reference sequence). Deletions cut 0 bases from V and 11 bases from J, with 8 bases between.